Given below is one TCR beta chain in context. The antigen this receptor binds is unknown. Base qualities are missing; no much larger clone stands one base away. This entry comes from a study of cytomegalovirus exposure and HLA in healthy donors (dated by TCRdb to the late 2010s). Study-level background: In an earlier analysis of about 560 of the donors, about 260 Gb of sequence data and 117 million unique TCR beta sequences from roughly 200 million T cells were reported. Four to six DR-DQ haplotypes were handled as single units for association and clustering, since linkage in the cohort was strong. In an earlier analysis of around 540 of the donors, high-throughput TCR beta sequencing was used to judge whether each TCR beta V gene segment behaved as functional or pseudogenic. Donor age, sex, ethnicity and CMV serostatus were compiled together with the repertoire data. Among some 410 genotyped donors of the cohort, an average of roughly 230,000 unique TCR beta nucleotide sequences was sequenced per donor, of which about 18% were non-productive. Using immunosequencing, the study profiled T cell repertoires from 500 to 800 subjects and related those repertoires to cytomegalovirus serostatus. Among the roughly 400 genotyped donors, around 81% belonged to the genetic ancestry cluster associated with self-reported Caucasian donors. In the later analysis, no new phenotypic data were used to find candidate immune exposures; instead, reliance was placed on TCR beta sequences and their occurrence across donors. To predict cytomegalovirus infection status, the study brought together high-throughput TCR immunosequencing, statistical association of individual TCRs with disease status, and machine learning. HLA typing covered class I and class II loci at four-digit resolution. All discovery cohort repertoires had been generated using a single sequencing platform. The study aimed to test whether cataloging public T cell receptors could reveal signatures of past pathogen exposure. A later genetic analysis used genome-wide SNP genotypes for about 65% of the 666 donors, treating that subset as a discovery cohort. In addition to the first cohort of 666 subjects, a separate validation cohort of 120 different subjects was used. The number of donors typed differed by locus, with about 629-630 for A, B, C, DRB1 and DQB1, more than 500 for DQA1, about 610 for DPA1, and under 490 for DPB1. To study patterns of TCR occurrence, a later analysis re-analyzed previously published TCR beta repertoires from several hundred donors and added high-resolution HLA genotyping. An early release that covered 640 HLA-typed donors contained around 300 gigabases of sequencing data and 75 million to 100 million unique TCR sequences. What the work shows at the level of the full study, not this receptor alone: A later analysis reported that several top co-occurrence clusters appeared linked to parvovirus B19, influenza, CMV and Epstein-Barr virus. The only immune exposure information available for the cohort was CMV serostatus. A later analysis found that most CMV-associated TCR beta chains appeared HLA-restricted, with HLA associations seemingly driven largely by CMV exposure. When HLA alleles, especially DR and DQ, strongly co-occurred, attributing TCR associations to individual alleles was difficult. According to a later analysis, TCR association rates differed among HLA loci, with DRB1 alleles showing the most associated TCRs and HLA-C alleles showing the fewest. In a later genetic analysis, fewer N-insertions in productive TCRs were reported among donors in an Asian-associated ancestry cluster than the roughly 700-donor mean. Because HLA typing was unavailable for some donors at each locus, only the typed subset was used in association tests. In an earlier analysis of more than 500 of the donors, most TCR beta V segments appeared in productive rearrangements about 87% or about 30% of the time, broadly matching IMGT annotations. Correlated functional status among segregating V segments might be attributable to linkage disequilibrium, but an unknown experimental factor could not be ruled out. Compared with equally common non-associated chains, HLA-associated TCR beta chains in a later analysis were more clonally expanded and had lower generation probabilities. A later analysis associated about 17,000 TCR beta sequences with specific HLA alleles at a false discovery rate of 0.05. An association between a missense DCLRE1C variant and V-gene and J-gene trimming of TCR beta chains was found in a later genetic analysis and replicated in an independent cohort. Only TCR beta chains were sequenced in this cohort, and the absence of alpha or paired-chain data limited detectable features. Approximately 16 rarely observed V segments, including chromosome 9 orphons, were excluded from the earlier analysis of almost 600 of the donors because counts were too low. Sequencing depth was assumed to be roughly uniform across donors in the presence/absence analyses, though that assumption may not hold. A cluster of highly shared sequence variants was judged likely to represent a technical artifact of the sequencing pipeline. Three of the identified cytomegalovirus-associated TCR beta chains were confirmed in vitro to be specific for cytomegalovirus antigens. It was suggested by the authors that the approach could potentially be generalized to other disease states and immunological phenotypes. In both the original and validation cohorts, the classifier was reported to diagnose cytomegalovirus status with high specificity and sensitivity. Across donors, most TCR sequences were observed very rarely, whereas some public TCRs were present in many individuals. Some IMGT-functional V segments, including TRBV6-2 and TRBV6-3, could not be told apart with the 87-base-pair reads, so those segments were excluded. A further reported finding was that TCR beta sequences accurately predicted the HLA-A and HLA-B alleles for most subjects in the first cohort. The study listed 150 to 200 TCR beta chains as associated with cytomegalovirus.

The library came from the immunoSEQ multiplex PCR assay. For the multiplex PCR, a mixture combining 60 forward primers for TCR Vbeta segments and 13 reverse primers for TCR Jbeta segments was used. A multiplex PCR assay on genomic DNA amplified the CDR3 region of rearranged TCR beta genes. Amplified TCR beta libraries were sequenced as 87-base-pair reads on the Illumina HiSeq System. Per the authors' processing: In a later analysis, some 80 million unique TCR beta chains were counted across the roughly 610 repertoires, and roughly 10 million of these chains were shared by at least two donors. A nearest-neighbor algorithm error-corrected the raw reads and collapsed the reads into unique sequences, merging closely related sequences to remove PCR and sequencing errors. Alignment of CDR3 sequences to IMGT reference sequences was used to assign V, D and J gene segments. For a sequence to be retained, a match of at least six nucleotides was required to both a V gene segment and a J gene segment. Rearrangements were called productive when the CDR3 lacked stop codons and stayed in frame with V and J; all others were non-productive. Following IMGT convention, CDR3 was defined as the stretch from the second conserved V-encoded cysteine to the conserved J-encoded phenylalanine. Sequences without an unambiguous match to a single V gene segment were excluded from the earlier analysis of about 630 of the donors. In an earlier analysis of approximately 560 of the donors, a V segment was called functional when productive rearrangements were above 56.7%, and segregating when the standard deviation between donors exceeded 5%. To diagnose cytomegalovirus status from the catalog of TCR beta chain sequences, a statistical classification framework was built. In a later analysis, TCR nucleotide sequences were compared against IMGT/GENE-DB human TR gene sequences so that V and J genes could be assigned. The TCRdist pipeline was used in a later analysis to assign CDR3 sequences and most-parsimonious VDJ recombination scenarios. In a later analysis, each TCR beta chain was defined by its CDR3 amino acid sequence together with its V-gene family, and reads without a unique V-gene family were excluded. As a way to deal with suspected cross-contamination and a sequencing artifact, a later analysis dropped 500 to 700 nucleotide sequences that were highly shared and had low generation probability. For each public chain, a later analysis derived a clonal expansion index from normalized ranks of inferred template counts within each repertoire. In a later analysis, generation probabilities were computed with a VDJ recombination model fitted to out-of-frame rearrangements, and the resulting probabilities were checked against IGoR. A later analysis scored TCR-TCR, TCR-HLA and TCR-CMV co-occurrence with hypergeometric tests, applying a repertoire-size bias correction to TCR pairs. False discovery rates were estimated in a later analysis by permuting HLA or CMV assignments 20 times. In a later analysis, co-occurring TCRs were grouped using DBSCAN, with TCRdist sequence similarity added in when clustering inside HLA-allele-positive subsets. Repertoires with fewer than 30,000 or more than 120,000 public chains, plus five repertoires with anomalous nucleotide sharing, were excluded from co-occurrence clustering. TCRdb obtained this table from immuneACCESS and retained in-frame rearrangements with V and J assigned. These tables miss some clones; where compared with another copy, unresolved V genes account for less than half of the shortfall, and the remainder is unexplained. The V and J calls and clone size come from that table; D and trimming were worked out from the DNA. This sample is represented by about 130,000 clones; about four fifths of them were singletons. Clones ranked in the top ten supply approximately 3.6% of the sample.

The CDR3 starts with the cysteine, ends with the phenylalanine, and has 18 residues. The read is trimmed to its CDR3 DNA, 54 bases read in frame from base 1. The germline V gene specifies SGHAT as CDR1 and FQNNGV as CDR2. V has 5 bases trimmed and J has 0 bases trimmed; junction bases matching no gene number 13. The cohort was made up of approximately 700 healthy bone marrow donors. At the time of sampling, all cohort members were nominally healthy, though unrecorded immune exposures were likely present. The donor tested CMV seropositive, placing the donor among the 250 to 300 seropositive members of the cohort. Each donor provided a peripheral blood sample, and peripheral blood mononuclear cells were used for TCR beta sequencing. Genomic DNA extraction from the blood cell samples was performed with the Qiagen DNeasy Blood Extraction Kit.

Sequencing was carried out using PBMCs. The chain links TRBV11-2 with TRBJ1-3, with 7 middle bases fitting TRBD1. The source of this sequence is a woman aged 40 to 49 in good health and CMV-seropositive. The DNA sequence is given as TGTGCCAGCAGCCCGGTGACCGGGACAGTAAGCTCTGGAAACACCATATATTTT. This encodes CASSPVTGTVSSGNTIYF.